Listed below are T cell receptor beta chains from one sample, sequenced in a study of somatic mutations in cytotoxic T cells in rheumatoid arthritis. Clones were sequenced by immunoSEQ multiplex PCR, and TCRdb holds only the in-frame ones, with some missing. The table records some 9,800 clones, around 80% of them present only once. Sequencing used CD8+ T cells sorted from blood. These receptors came from a woman aged 50 to 60 in good health. Each CDR3 is given with its conserved first and last residue. The D gene is left open where the match is weak. The listing skips clone size in some rows; elsewhere it reads once, few, many or a size class.

>TRBJ2-7|TRBD1|-|TRBV7-2
TGTGCCAGCAGCTTAGACAGGGGAATACCCTACGAGCAGTACTTC
CASSLDRGIPYEQYF
>TRBJ2-1|TRBD2|medium-sized|TRBV6-4
TGTGCCAGCAGTGAGGCTAGCGGGGGGGCCGGTGCTCATGAGCAGTTCTTC
CASSEASGGAGAHEQFF
>TRBJ2-1|-|-|TRBV11-2
TGTGCCAGCAGCCAAGGGGTGAACAGGGTGGGCAATGAGCAGTTCTTC
CASSQGVNRVGNEQFF
>TRBJ2-7|-|-|TRBV30
TGTGCCTGGAGTGTATTCGCGGTGGTCGAGCAGTACTTC
CAWSVFAVVEQYF
>TRBJ2-1|TRBD2|-|TRBV4-3
TGCGCCAGCAGCCAAGTTGCGGACGTTTTCGGCGGGGGAATCAATGAGCAGTTCTTC
CASSQVADVFGGGINEQFF
>TRBJ2-7|-|-|TRBV15
TGTGCCACCAGCAGTCTCCCTTCCTACGAGCAGTACTTC
CATSSLPSYEQYF
>TRBJ1-1|-|-|TRBV27
TGTGCCAGCAGCCATTACAGGGCTGGGAACACTGAAGCTTTCTTT
CASSHYRAGNTEAFF
>TRBJ2-3|-|-|TRBV7-2
TGTGCCAGCAGCTTAGGTACGGTCCTCACAGATACGCAGTATTTT
CASSLGTVLTDTQYF
>TRBJ2-1|TRBD2|large|TRBV6-4
TGTGCCACCAAAGCTAGCGGGGGGGGACCCTACAATGAGCAGTTCTTC
CATKASGGGPYNEQFF
>TRBJ2-1|TRBD1|once|TRBV5-1
TGCGCCAGCAGCCCCCGGACAGGTCCCTACAATGAGCAGTTCTTC
CASSPRTGPYNEQFF
>TRBJ1-3|-|-|TRBV9
TGTGCCAGCAGCGAGGGGATCGACGGAAACACCATATATTTT
CASSEGIDGNTIYF
>TRBJ2-2|-|-|TRBV6-4
TGTGCCAGCAGTGACTCCTCGGACACCGGGGAGCTGTTTTTT
CASSDSSDTGELFF
>TRBJ1-5|TRBD1|-|TRBV19
TGTGCCAGTAGAGCCGGCCCAGGGGGCAGCCAGCCCCAGCATTTT
CASRAGPGGSQPQHF
>TRBJ2-7|-|few|TRBV7-3
TGTGCCAGCAGCACTAGCCGGTACGAGCAGTACTTC
CASSTSRYEQYF
>TRBJ1-2|-|-|TRBV27
TGTGCCAGCAGTGCCCCGGGGTATGGCTACACCTTC
CASSAPGYGYTF
>TRBJ2-7|-|-|TRBV14
TGTGCCAGCAGCGGCCGGGACTCAATCTCCTACGAGCAGTACTTC
CASSGRDSISYEQYF
>TRBJ1-1|TRBD1|-|TRBV28
TGTGCCAGCAGTTTAAGGGACAGGGGTCGCACTGAAGCTTTCTTT
CASSLRDRGRTEAFF
>TRBJ2-3|TRBD2|once|TRBV7-9
TGTGCCAGCAGCTTAGCGACTAGCGGGGTCACAGATACGCAGTATTTT
CASSLATSGVTDTQYF
>TRBJ2-7|-|large|TRBV4-3
TGCGCCAGCAGCCAAGAAGCACAGTTACACTACGAGCAGTACTTC
CASSQEAQLHYEQYF
>TRBJ2-7|-|-|TRBV19
TGTGCCAGTAGTATAGGGCCAGGTTCCTCCTACGAGCAGTACTTC
CASSIGPGSSYEQYF